A selection of T cell receptor beta chains follows, all from one sample in a study of CD4 T cells in relation to SARS-CoV-2 and coronaviruses. These receptors have no known antigen. TCRdb's table, derived via immunoSEQ multiplex PCR, lists solely in-frame clones and lacks some. The sample yields 17,000 or so clones, under 85% seen once. The source material was CD4+ T cells from PBMCs, cultured in vitro. The source is a human donor in good health. Both conserved end residues are part of each CDR3. The D gene is left open where the match is weak. A row's size may be missing; if present it is once, few, many or a size class.

V	J	D	size	CDR3	DNA
TRBV21-1	TRBJ2-1	.	few	CASTGNEQFF	TGTGCCAGCACAGGGAATGAGCAGTTCTTC
TRBV11-2	TRBJ1-2	TRBD1	.	CASSSFSGGAYGYTF	TGTGCCAGCAGCTCATTCTCAGGGGGCGCCTATGGCTACACCTTC
TRBV6-1	TRBJ2-1	.	.	CASSEEGYTPPYNEQFF	TGTGCCAGCAGTGAAGAAGGGTACACCCCCCCCTACAATGAGCAGTTCTTC
TRBV18	TRBJ2-6	.	.	CASSPGRTGANVLTF	TGTGCCAGCTCCCCAGGACGAACTGGGGCCAACGTCCTGACTTTC
TRBV7-2	TRBJ2-7	.	.	CASSQLRGSVQYF	TGTGCCAGCAGCCAGCTCCGGGGTTCGGTGCAGTACTTC
TRBV7-9	TRBJ2-1	TRBD2	few	CASSFSGRKDEFF	TGTGCCAGCAGCTTTAGCGGGAGGAAGGACGAGTTCTTC
TRBV2	TRBJ2-7	TRBD2	.	CASSHPPRRVAGAEQYF	TGTGCCAGCAGCCACCCACCAAGGAGGGTAGCGGGAGCCGAGCAGTACTTC
TRBV6-5	TRBJ2-7	.	.	CASRRTVLSYEQYF	TGTGCCAGCAGAAGGACAGTCCTTTCCTACGAGCAGTACTTC
TRBV3-1/TRBV3-2	TRBJ2-1	.	.	CASSQVGAGSYNEQFF	TGTGCCAGCAGCCAAGTGGGCGCCGGGTCCTACAATGAGCAGTTCTTC
TRBV10-3	TRBJ1-5	TRBD1	once	CAISTGDQPQHF	TGTGCCATCAGTACAGGGGATCAGCCCCAGCATTTT
TRBV15	TRBJ1-5	.	few	CATSRGGSNQPQHF	TGTGCCACCAGCAGAGGGGGGTCCAATCAGCCCCAGCATTTT
TRBV5-4	TRBJ2-7	.	.	CASSPDSYEQYF	TGTGCCAGCAGCCCGGACAGCTACGAGCAGTACTTC
TRBV12-3/TRBV12-4	TRBJ2-7	.	.	CASGANYEQYF	TGTGCCAGTGGAGCAAACTACGAGCAGTACTTC
TRBV7-9	TRBJ2-3	.	.	CASSLRDTDTQYF	TGTGCCAGCAGCTTGCGGGACACAGATACGCAGTATTTT
TRBV15	TRBJ2-4	.	.	CATSRDLQTAVIQYF	TGTGCCACCAGCAGAGATCTCCAAACGGCCGTCATTCAGTACTTC
TRBV7-8	TRBJ1-2	TRBD1	.	CASSSSGTGDSNYGYTF	TGTGCCAGCAGCTCCTCCGGGACAGGGGACTCTAACTATGGCTACACCTTC
TRBV2	TRBJ1-2	TRBD1	.	CASSGGSAGQIYGYTF	TGTGCCAGCAGTGGAGGGTCTGCGGGACAGATCTATGGCTACACCTTC
TRBV29-1	TRBJ2-1	TRBD2	few	CSVAGTSGSPTYNEQFF	TGCAGCGTTGCCGGGACTAGCGGGAGCCCTACCTACAATGAGCAGTTCTTC
TRBV30	TRBJ2-7	.	.	CAWSTRLSYEQYF	TGTGCCTGGAGTACCCGACTCTCCTACGAGCAGTACTTC
TRBV12-3/TRBV12-4	TRBJ1-3	.	.	CASSRNTIYF	TGTGCCAGCAGTCGAAACACCATATATTTT